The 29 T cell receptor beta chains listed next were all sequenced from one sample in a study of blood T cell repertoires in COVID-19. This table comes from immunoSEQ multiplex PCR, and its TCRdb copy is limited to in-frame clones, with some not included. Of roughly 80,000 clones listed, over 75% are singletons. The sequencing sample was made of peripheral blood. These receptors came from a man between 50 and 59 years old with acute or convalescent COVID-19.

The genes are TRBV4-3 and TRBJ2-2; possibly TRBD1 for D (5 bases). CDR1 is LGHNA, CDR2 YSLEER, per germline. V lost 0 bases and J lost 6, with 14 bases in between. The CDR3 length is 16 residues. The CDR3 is CASSQDPRGRAGELFF. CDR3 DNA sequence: TGCGCCAGCAGCCAAGATCCAAGGGGCCGGGCCGGGGAGCTGTTTTTT.

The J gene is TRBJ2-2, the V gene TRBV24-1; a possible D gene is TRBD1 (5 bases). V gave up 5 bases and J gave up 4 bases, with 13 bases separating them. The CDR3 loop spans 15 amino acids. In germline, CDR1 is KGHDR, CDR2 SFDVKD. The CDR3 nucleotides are TGTGCCACCAGTGCAGGGCGGTTGGGCACCGGGGAGCTGTTTTTT. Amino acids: CATSAGRLGTGELFF.

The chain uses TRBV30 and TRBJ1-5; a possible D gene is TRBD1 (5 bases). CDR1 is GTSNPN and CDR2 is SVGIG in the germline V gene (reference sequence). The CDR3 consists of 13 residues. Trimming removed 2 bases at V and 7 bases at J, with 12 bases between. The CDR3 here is CAWSLGEGQPQHF. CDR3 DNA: TGTGCCTGGAGTCTCGGGGAGGGGCAGCCCCAGCATTTT.

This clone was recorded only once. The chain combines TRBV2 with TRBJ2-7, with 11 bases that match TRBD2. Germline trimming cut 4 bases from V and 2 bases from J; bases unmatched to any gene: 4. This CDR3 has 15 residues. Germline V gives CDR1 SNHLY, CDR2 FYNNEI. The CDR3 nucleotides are TGTGCCAGCAGTGGGGGACTAGCGGACCCCTACGAGCAGTACTTC. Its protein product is CASSGGLADPYEQYF. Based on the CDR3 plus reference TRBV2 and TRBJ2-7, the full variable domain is EPEVTQTPSHQVTQMGQEVILRCVPISNHLYFYWYRQILGQKVEFLVSFYNNEISEKSEIFDDQFSVERPDGSNFTLKIRSTKLEDSAMYFCASSGGLADPYEQYFGPGTRLTVT.

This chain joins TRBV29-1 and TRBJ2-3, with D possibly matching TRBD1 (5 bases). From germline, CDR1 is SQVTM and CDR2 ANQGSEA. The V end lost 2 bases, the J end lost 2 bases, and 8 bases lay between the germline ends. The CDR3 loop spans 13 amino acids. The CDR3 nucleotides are TGCAGCGTTGAATCCAGGGTCACAGATACGCAGTATTTT. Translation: CSVESRVTDTQYF.

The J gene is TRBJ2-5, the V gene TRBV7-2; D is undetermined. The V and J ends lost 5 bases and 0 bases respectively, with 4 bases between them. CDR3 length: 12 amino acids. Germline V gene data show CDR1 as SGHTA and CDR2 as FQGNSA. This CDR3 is CASSRYQETQYF. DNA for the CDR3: TGTGCCAGCAGCCGGTACCAAGAGACCCAGTACTTC.

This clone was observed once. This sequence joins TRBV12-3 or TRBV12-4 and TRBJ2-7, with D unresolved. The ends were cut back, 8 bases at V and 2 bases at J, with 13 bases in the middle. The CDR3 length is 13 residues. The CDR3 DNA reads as TGTGCCAGCGGCCCAGGTACTCCCTACGAGCAGTACTTC. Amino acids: CASGPGTPYEQYF.

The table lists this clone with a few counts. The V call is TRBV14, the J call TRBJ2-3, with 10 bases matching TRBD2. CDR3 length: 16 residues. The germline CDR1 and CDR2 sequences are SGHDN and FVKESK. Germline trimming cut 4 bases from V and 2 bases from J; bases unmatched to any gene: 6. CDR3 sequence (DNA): TGTGCCAGCAGCCCCCTAGCGGGGGCGATCACAGATACGCAGTATTTT. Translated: CASSPLAGAITDTQYF.

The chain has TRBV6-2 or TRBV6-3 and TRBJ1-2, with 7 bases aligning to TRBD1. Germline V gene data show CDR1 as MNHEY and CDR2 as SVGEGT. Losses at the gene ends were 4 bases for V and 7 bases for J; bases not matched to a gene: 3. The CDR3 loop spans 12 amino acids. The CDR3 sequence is CASSWTGVGYTF. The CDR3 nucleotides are TGTGCCAGCAGTTGGACAGGCGTTGGCTACACCTTC.

DNA of the CDR3: TGTGCCAGCAGCCAAGAATCTGGGCTTGGTGGCTACACCTTC. As protein: CASSQESGLGGYTF. The chain couples TRBV3-1 (or the pseudogene TRBV3-2) to TRBJ1-2; D unresolved. The germline V gene has CDR1 LGHDT and CDR2 YNNKEL (reference sequence). The CDR3 runs to 14 residues. V was pared by 0 bases and J by 7 bases, with 12 bases between.

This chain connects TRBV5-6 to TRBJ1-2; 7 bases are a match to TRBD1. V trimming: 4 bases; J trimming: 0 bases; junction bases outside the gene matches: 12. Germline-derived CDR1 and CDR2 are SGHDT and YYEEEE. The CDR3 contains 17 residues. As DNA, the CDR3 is TGTGCCAGCAGCCCGGGACAGATGCCGTTAGCTAACTATGGCTACACCTTC. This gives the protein CASSPGQMPLANYGYTF.

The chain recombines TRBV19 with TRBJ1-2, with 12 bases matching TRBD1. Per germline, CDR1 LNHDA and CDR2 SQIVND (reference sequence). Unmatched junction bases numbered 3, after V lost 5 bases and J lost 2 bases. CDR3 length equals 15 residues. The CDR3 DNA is TGTGCCAGTAGTCTTGGGACAGGGGGCAACTATGGCTACACCTTC. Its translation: CASSLGTGGNYGYTF.

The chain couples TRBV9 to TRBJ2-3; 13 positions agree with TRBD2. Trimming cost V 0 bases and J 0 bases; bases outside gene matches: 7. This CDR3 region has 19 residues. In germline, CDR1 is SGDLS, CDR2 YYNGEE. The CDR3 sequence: CASSVGTSGGAHSTDTQYF. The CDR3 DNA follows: TGTGCCAGCAGCGTAGGGACTAGCGGGGGTGCCCATAGCACAGATACGCAGTATTTT.

CDR3 DNA: TGTGCCAGCAGCTTGCCCGGACTCGCCCAGGAGGAGACCCAGTACTTC. It is translated as CASSLPGLAQEETQYF. The rearrangement links TRBV5-5 to TRBJ2-5; D may be TRBD2 (5 bases). Looked up from germline, CDR1 is SGHKS and CDR2 is YYEKEE (reference sequence). This CDR3 comprises 16 residues. The germline V and J ends were trimmed by 1 base and 5 bases, with 18 bases remaining between them.

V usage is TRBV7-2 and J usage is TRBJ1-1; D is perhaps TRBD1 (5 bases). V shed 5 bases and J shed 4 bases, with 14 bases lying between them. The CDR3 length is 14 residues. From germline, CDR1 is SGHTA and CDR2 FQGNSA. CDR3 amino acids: CASSLRGDATEAFF. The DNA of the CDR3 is TGTGCCAGCAGCCTTCGGGGGGATGCCACTGAAGCTTTCTTT.

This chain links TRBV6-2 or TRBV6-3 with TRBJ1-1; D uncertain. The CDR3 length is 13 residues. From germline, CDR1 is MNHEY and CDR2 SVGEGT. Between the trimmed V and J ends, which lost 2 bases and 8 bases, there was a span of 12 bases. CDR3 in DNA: TGTGCCAGCAGTTACCGGTCAGCCGGGGAAGCTTTCTTT. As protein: CASSYRSAGEAFF.

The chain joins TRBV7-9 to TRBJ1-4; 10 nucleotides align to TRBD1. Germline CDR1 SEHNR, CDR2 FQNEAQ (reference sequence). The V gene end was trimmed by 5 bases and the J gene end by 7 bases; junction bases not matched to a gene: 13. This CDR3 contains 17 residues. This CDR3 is CASSPSGTGAGSEKLFF. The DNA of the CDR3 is TGTGCCAGCAGCCCCTCCGGGACAGGGGCGGGGAGTGAAAAACTGTTTTTT.

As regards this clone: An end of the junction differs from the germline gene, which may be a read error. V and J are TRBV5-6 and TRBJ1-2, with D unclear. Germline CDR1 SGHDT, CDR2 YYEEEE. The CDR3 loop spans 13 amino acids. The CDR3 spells CASSLYPGLTIDF. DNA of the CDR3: TGTGCCAGCAGCCTCTATCCCGGACTCACTATCGACTTC. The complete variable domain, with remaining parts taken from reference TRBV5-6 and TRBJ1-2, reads DAGVTQSPTHLIKTRGQQVTLRCSPKSGHDTVSWYQQALGQGPQFIFQYYEEEERQRGNFPDRFSGHQFPNYSSELNVNALLLGDSALYLCASSLYPGLTIDFGSGTRLTVV.

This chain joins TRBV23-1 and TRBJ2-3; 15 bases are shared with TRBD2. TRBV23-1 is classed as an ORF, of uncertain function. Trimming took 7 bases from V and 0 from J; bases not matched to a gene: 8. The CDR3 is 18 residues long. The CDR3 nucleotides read TGCGCCAGCACCCCAGCCGGGACTAGCGGGGGGAGCACAGATACGCAGTATTTT. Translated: CASTPAGTSGGSTDTQYF.

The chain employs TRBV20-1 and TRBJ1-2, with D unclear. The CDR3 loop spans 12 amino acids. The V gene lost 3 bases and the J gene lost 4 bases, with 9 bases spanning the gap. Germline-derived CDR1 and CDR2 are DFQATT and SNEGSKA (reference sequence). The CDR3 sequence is CSASRSLYGYTF. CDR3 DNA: TGCAGTGCTAGTAGGAGCCTCTATGGCTACACCTTC.

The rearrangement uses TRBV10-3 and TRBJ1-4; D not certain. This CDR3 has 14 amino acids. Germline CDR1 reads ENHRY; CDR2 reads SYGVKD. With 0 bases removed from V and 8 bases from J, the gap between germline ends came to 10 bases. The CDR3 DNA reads TGTGCCATCAGTGAGTCCCCACGAGGCGAAAAACTGTTTTTT. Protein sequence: CAISESPRGEKLFF.

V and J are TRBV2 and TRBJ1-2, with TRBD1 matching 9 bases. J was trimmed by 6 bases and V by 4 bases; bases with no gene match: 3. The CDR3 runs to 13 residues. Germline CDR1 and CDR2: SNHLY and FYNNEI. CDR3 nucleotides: TGTGCCAGCAGTGGTACAGGGGGCAATGGCTACACCTTC. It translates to CASSGTGGNGYTF. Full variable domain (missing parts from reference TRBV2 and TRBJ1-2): EPEVTQTPSHQVTQMGQEVILRCVPISNHLYFYWYRQILGQKVEFLVSFYNNEISEKSEIFDDQFSVERPDGSNFTLKIRSTKLEDSAMYFCASSGTGGNGYTFGSGTRLTVV.

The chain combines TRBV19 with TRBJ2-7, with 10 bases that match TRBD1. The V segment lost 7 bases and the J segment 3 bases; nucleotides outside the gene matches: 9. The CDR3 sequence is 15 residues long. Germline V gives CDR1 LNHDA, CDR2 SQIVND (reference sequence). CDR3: CASKDRDRGNYEQYF. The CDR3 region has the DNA TGTGCCAGTAAAGATCGGGACAGGGGTAACTACGAGCAGTACTTC.

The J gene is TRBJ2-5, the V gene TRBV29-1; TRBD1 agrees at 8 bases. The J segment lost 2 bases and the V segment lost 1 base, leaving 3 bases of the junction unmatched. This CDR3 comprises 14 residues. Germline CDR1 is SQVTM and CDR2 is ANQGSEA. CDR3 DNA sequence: TGCAGCGTTGAAGGGACAGGGCATCAAGAGACCCAGTACTTC. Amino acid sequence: CSVEGTGHQETQYF.

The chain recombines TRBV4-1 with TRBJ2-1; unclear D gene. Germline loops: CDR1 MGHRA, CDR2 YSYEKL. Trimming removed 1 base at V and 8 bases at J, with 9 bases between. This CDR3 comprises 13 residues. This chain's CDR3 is CASSQGMAYEQFF. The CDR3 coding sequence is TGCGCCAGCAGCCAAGGCATGGCCTATGAGCAGTTCTTC.

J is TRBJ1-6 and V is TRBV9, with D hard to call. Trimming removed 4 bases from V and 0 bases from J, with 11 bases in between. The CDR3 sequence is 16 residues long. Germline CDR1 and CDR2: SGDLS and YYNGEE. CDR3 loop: CASSSEGGSYNSPLHF. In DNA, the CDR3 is TGTGCCAGCAGCTCAGAGGGAGGCTCCTATAATTCACCCCTCCACTTT.

CDR3 nucleotide sequence: TGCAGTGCTAGTCGGACAGACAATCAGCCCCAGCATTTT. Protein: CSASRTDNQPQHF. The J gene is TRBJ1-5, the V gene TRBV20-1; tentatively, D is TRBD1 (6 bases). V was cut by 3 bases and J by 3 bases, with 9 bases left in between. Germline V gene sequence: CDR1 DFQATT, CDR2 SNEGSKA (reference sequence). The CDR3 covers 13 residues.

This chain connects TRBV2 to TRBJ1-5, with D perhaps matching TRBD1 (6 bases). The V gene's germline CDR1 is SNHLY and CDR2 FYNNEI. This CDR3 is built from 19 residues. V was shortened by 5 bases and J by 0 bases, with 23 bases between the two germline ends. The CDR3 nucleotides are TGTGCCAGCAGTCGCGTCGGGACAATCGACGTTTATAGCAATCAGCCCCAGCATTTT. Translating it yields CASSRVGTIDVYSNQPQHF. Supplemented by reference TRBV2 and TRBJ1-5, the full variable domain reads EPEVTQTPSHQVTQMGQEVILRCVPISNHLYFYWYRQILGQKVEFLVSFYNNEISEKSEIFDDQFSVERPDGSNFTLKIRSTKLEDSAMYFCASSRVGTIDVYSNQPQHFGDGTRLSIL.

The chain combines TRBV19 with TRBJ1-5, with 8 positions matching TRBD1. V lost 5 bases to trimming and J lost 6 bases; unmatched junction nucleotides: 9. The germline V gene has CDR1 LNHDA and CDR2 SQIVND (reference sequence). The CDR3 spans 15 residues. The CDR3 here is CASSGETGTGQPQHF. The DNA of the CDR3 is TGTGCCAGTAGTGGAGAGACAGGGACAGGTCAGCCCCAGCATTTT.